This T cell receptor (beta chain) appears in the sequencing data of a study of cytomegalovirus exposure and HLA in healthy donors. Study conclusions and caveats: Testing in vitro showed a few CMV-associated chains specific for CMV antigens. Both high specificity and high sensitivity reportedly marked the classifier's diagnosis of cytomegalovirus status. Researchers catalogued about 160 TCR beta chains as cytomegalovirus-associated.

The donors were part of the validation cohort, which consisted of approximately 110 subjects and was separate from the first cohort of 600 to 850 subjects. Germline CDR1 is LNHDA and CDR2 is SQIVND (reference sequence). V was shortened by 7 bases and J by 7 bases, with 8 bases between the two germline ends. CDR3 size: 11 residues. With regard to this clone: Antigen: not known.

Profiling relied on immunoSEQ multiplex PCR, and the TCRdb table lists in-frame clones only, not all of them. The table lists fewer than 90,000 clones, 94% of them singletons. V gene TRBV19 combines with J gene TRBJ2-1, with a weak D call TRBD2 (5 bases). Sample: PBMCs. The sequence derives from a woman between 18 and 29 years old in good health and CMV-seropositive. The CDR3 DNA sequence: TGTGCCAGTACGAGAGGGAATGAGCAGTTCTTC. Its protein is CASTRGNEQFF. Looking up the rest from reference TRBV19 and TRBJ2-1 gives the full variable domain: DGGITQSPKYLFRKEGQNVTLSCEQNLNHDAMYWYRQDPGQGLRLIYYSQIVNDFQKGDIAEGYSVSREKKESFPLTVTSAQKNPTAFYLCASTRGNEQFFGPGTRLTVL.